This T cell receptor (beta chain) was identified in a study of blood T cells in healthy people across ages. Whole-study findings and limits: Older age went with lower TCR beta diversity per million T cells, in a roughly linear way.

CDR3 size: 15 residues. Per the germline V gene, CDR1 is LGHNA and CDR2 is YNFKEQ. V dropped 1 base and J dropped 4; count of bases not matched to a gene: 6. Alongside a J-beta primer mix, a sample-barcoded 5' primer served in a second PCR lasting about 7 to 11 cycles. A tag from a template-switch adaptor with 12 random nucleotides marked each cDNA molecule. TCRdb re-analysed the 5' RACE reads in MiXCR, keeping a single row per CDR3 protein. The data contain 900,000 to 950,000 distinct CDR3 sequences, 25% to 30% of them singletons. For this clonotype: Its specificity is unknown. A much larger clone is a single base away; this may be a read error.

The same data also contributed to another study, on T cells of mothers and their children. That work contributes: A second PCR was performed with the M1S primer. This primer added sample barcodes and 2-4 random nucleotides. Thymic selection molds TCR recombination products alike in related and unrelated pairs.

The chain couples TRBV4-2 to TRBJ2-7; 8 bases are shared with TRBD2. The source material was blood. This clonotype was obtained from a woman aged 40 to 49 in good health. The CDR3 spells CASSQAASGRYEQYF. CDR3 coding DNA: TGTGCCAGCAGCCAAGCGGCTAGCGGGCGGTACGAGCAGTACTTC.